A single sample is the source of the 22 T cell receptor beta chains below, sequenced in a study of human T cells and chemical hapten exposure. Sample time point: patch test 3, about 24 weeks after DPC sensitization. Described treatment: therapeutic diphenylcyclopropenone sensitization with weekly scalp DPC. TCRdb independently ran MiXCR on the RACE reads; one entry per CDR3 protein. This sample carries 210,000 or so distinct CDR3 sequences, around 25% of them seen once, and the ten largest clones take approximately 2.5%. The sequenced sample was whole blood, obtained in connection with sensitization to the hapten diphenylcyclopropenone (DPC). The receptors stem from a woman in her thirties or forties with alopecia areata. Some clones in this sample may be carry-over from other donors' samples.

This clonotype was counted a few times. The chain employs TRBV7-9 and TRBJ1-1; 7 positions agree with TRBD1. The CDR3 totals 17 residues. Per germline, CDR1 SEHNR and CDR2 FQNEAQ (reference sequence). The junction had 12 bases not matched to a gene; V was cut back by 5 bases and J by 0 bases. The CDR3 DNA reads TGTGCCAGCAGCGCCACCATGACAGGGAAGTTGAACACTGAAGCTTTCTTT. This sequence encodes CASSATMTGKLNTEAFF.

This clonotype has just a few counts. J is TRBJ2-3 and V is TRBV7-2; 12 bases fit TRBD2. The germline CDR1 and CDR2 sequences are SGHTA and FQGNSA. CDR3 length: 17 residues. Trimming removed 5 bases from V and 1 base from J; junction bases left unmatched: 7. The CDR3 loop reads CASSQRLAGDRTDTQYF. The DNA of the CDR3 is TGTGCCAGCAGCCAACGACTAGCGGGGGACCGCACAGATACGCAGTATTTT.

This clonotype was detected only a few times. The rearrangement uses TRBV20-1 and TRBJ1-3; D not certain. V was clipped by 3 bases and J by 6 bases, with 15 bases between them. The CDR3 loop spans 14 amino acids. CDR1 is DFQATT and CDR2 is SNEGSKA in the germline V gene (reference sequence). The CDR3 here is CSARSREGENTIYF. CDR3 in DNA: TGCAGTGCTAGGTCCAGAGAAGGTGAAAACACCATATATTTT.

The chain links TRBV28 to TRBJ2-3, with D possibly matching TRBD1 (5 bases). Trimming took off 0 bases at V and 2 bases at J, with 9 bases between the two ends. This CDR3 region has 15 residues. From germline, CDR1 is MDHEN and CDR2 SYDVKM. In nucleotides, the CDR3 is TGTGCCAGCAGTTTATGGACAGCCAACACAGATACGCAGTATTTT. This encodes CASSLWTANTDTQYF.

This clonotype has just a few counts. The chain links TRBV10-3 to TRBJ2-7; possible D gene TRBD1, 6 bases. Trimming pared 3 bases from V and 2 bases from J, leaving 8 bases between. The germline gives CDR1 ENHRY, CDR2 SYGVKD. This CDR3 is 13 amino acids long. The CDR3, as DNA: TGTGCCATCAGTGAACAGGGTCCCTACGAGCAGTACTTC. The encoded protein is CAISEQGPYEQYF.

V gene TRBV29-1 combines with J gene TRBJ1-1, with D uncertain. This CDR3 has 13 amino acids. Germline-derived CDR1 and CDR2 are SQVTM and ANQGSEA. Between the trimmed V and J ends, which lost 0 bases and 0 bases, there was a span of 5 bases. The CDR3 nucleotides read TGCAGCGTTGAAGACAGGATGAACACTGAAGCTTTCTTT. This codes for CSVEDRMNTEAFF.

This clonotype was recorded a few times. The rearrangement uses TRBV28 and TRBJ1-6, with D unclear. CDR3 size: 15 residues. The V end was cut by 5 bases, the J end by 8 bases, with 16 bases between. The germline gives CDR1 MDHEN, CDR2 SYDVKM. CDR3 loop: CASSPLEQWDSPLHF. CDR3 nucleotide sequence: TGTGCCAGCAGTCCCCTCGAACAGTGGGATTCACCCCTCCACTTT.

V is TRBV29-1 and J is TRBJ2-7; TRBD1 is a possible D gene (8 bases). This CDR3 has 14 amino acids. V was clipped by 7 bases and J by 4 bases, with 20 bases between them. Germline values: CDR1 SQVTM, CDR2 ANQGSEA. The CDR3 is CSALGQGGEYEQYF. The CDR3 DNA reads TGCAGCGCCTTAGGACAGGGAGGGGAATACGAGCAGTACTTC.

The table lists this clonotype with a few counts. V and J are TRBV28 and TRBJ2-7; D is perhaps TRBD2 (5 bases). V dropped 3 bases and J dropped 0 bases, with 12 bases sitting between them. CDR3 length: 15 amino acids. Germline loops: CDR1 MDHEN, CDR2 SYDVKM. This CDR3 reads CASSFRGGLSYEQYF. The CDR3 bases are TGTGCCAGCAGTTTTCGCGGCGGGCTCTCCTACGAGCAGTACTTC.

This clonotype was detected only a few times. CDR3 nucleotides: TGCGCCAGCAGCACCGGACAGGGGGGGACCGGGGAGCTGTTTTTT. This codes for CASSTGQGGTGELFF. The V and J genes are TRBV5-1 and TRBJ2-2, with 10 bases fitting TRBD1. J was trimmed by 5 bases and V by 4 bases; bases with no gene match: 5. Germline values: CDR1 SGHRS, CDR2 YFSETQ. The CDR3 contains 15 residues.

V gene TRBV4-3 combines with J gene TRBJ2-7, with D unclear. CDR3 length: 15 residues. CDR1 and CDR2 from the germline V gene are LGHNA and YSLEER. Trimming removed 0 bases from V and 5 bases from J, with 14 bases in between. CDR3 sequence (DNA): TGCGCCAGCAGCCAAGAAGGTCACTCTCTGGACGAGCAGTACTTC. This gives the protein CASSQEGHSLDEQYF.

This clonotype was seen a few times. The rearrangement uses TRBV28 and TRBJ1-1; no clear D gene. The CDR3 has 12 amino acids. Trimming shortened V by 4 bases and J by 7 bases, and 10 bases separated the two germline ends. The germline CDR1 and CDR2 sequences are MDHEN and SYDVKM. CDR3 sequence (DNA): TGTGCCAGCAGTTCCGTGAGGGATGAAGCTTTCTTT. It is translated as CASSSVRDEAFF.

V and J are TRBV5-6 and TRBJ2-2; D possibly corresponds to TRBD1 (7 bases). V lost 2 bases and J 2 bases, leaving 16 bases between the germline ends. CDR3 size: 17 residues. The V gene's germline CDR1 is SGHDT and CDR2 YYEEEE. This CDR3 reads CASSLSRGTANTGELFF. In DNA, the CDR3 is TGTGCCAGCAGCTTATCACGCGGGACAGCTAACACCGGGGAGCTGTTTTTT.

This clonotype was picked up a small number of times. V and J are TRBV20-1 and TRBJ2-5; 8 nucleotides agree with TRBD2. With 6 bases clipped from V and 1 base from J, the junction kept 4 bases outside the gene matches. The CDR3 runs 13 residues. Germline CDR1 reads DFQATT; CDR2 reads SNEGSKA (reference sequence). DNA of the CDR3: TGCAGTGCCTGGACTAGCAGCCAAGAGACCCAGTACTTC. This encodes CSAWTSSQETQYF.

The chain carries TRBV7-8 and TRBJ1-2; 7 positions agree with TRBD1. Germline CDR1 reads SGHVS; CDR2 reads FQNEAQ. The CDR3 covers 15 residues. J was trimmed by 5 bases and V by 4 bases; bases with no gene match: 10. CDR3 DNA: TGTGCCAGCAGCTCCTCTGGACAGGCAGGGTATGGCTACACCTTC. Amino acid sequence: CASSSSGQAGYGYTF.

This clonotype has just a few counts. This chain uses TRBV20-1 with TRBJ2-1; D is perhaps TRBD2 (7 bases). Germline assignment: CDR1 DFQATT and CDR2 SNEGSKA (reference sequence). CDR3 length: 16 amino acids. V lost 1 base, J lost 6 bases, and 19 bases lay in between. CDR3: CSARVFRRGATNEQFF. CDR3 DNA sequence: TGCAGTGCTAGAGTCTTTCGTCGGGGGGCGACCAATGAGCAGTTCTTC.

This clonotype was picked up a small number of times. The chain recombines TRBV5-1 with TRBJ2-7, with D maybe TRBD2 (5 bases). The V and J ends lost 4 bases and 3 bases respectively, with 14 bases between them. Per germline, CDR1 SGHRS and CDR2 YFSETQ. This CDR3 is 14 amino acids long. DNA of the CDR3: TGCGCCAGCAGCGAGGGCGGAGCGAACTACGAGCAGTACTTC. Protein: CASSEGGANYEQYF.

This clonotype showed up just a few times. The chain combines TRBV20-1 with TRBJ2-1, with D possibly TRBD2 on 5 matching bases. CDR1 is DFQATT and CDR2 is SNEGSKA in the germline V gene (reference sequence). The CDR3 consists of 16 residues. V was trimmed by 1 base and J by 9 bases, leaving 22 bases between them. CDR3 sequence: CSARVPPGIDGSEQFF. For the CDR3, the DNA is TGCAGTGCTAGAGTACCGCCCGGGATAGATGGGAGTGAGCAGTTCTTC.

CDR3 sequence: CSVLERVSTDTQYF. CDR3 sequence (DNA): TGCAGCGTATTGGAAAGGGTCAGCACAGATACGCAGTATTTT. This chain joins TRBV29-1 and TRBJ2-3; no clear D. The CDR3 length is 14 residues. Germline CDR1 SQVTM, CDR2 ANQGSEA. V gave up 6 bases and J gave up 0 bases, with 13 bases separating them.

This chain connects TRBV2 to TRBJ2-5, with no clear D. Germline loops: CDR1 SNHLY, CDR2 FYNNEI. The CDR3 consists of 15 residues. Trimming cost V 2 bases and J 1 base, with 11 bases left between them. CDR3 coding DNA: TGTGCCAGCAGTGAATTTTGGTCAGCCCAAGAGACCCAGTACTTC. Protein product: CASSEFWSAQETQYF. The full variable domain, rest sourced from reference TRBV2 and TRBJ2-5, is EPEVTQTPSHQVTQMGQEVILRCVPISNHLYFYWYRQILGQKVEFLVSFYNNEISEKSEIFDDQFSVERPDGSNFTLKIRSTKLEDSAMYFCASSEFWSAQETQYFGPGTRLLVL.

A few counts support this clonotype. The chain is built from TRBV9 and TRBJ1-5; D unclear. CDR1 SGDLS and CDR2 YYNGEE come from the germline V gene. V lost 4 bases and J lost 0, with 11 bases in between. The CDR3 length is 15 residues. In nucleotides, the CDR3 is TGTGCCAGCAGCCCAGACCCCTATAGCAATCAGCCCCAGCATTTT. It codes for CASSPDPYSNQPQHF.

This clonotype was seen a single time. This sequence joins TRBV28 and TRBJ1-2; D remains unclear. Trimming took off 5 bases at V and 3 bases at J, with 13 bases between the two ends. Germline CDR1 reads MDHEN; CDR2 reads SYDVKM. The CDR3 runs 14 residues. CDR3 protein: CASSIPRGDYGYTF. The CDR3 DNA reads TGTGCCAGCAGTATACCACGCGGTGACTATGGCTACACCTTC.